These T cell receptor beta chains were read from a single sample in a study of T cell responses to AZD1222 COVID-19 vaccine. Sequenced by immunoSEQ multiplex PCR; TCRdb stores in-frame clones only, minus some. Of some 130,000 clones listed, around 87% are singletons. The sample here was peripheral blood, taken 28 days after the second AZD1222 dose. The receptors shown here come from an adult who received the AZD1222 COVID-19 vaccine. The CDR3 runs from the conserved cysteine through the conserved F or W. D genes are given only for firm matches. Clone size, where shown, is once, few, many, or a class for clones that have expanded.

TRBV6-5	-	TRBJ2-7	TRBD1	TGTGCCAGCAGCCGCCATCCCGGACAGGTAGGCGAGCAGTACTTC	CASSRHPGQVGEQYF
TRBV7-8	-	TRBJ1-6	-	TGTGCCAGCAGCTTAGAGGGCGCAAATTCACCCCTCCACTTT	CASSLEGANSPLHF
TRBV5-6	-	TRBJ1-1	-	TGTGCCAGCAGCTTGGCGGGTCGGGACACTGAAGCTTTCTTT	CASSLAGRDTEAFF
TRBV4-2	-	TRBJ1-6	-	TGTGCCAGCAGCCAATTAGGGGGGATGGGAGGCTCACCCCTCCACTTT	CASSQLGGMGGSPLHF
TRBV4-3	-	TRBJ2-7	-	TGCGCCAGCAGCCAAACCCCCCAGGAACAGTCCTACGAGCAGTACTTC	CASSQTPQEQSYEQYF
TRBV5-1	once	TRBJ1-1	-	TGCGCCAGCAAACGGGGCAGGGAGAACACTGAAGCTTTCTTT	CASKRGRENTEAFF
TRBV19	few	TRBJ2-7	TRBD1	TGTGCCAGTAGTATAACAGGGGGCTGGGACGAGCAGTACTTC	CASSITGGWDEQYF
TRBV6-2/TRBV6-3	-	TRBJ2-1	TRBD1	TGTGCCAGCAGTTACGGTACAGGGGCATACAATGAGCAGTTCTTC	CASSYGTGAYNEQFF
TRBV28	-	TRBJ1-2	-	TGTGCCAGCCAGCCCGAGACAGTAACTATGGACTACACCTTC	CASQPETVTMDYTF
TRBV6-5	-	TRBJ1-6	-	TGTGCCAGCAGTTATAGGTATTCACCCCTCCACTTT	CASSYRYSPLHF
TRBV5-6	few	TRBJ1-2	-	TGTGCCAGCAGCTTGCAGATTCCACAGGAGGGCTACACCTTC	CASSLQIPQEGYTF
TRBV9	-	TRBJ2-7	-	TGTGCCAGCAGCCCATCCCTGCTGTACTACGAGCAGTACTTC	CASSPSLLYYEQYF
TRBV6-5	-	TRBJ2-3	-	TGTGCTTCTTGGGCTCGGCACACAGATACGCAGTATTTT	CASWARHTDTQYF
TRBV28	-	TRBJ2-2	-	TGTGCCAGCAGTTGGGGGGCCGACACCGGGGAGCTGTTTTTT	CASSWGADTGELFF
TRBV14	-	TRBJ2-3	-	TGTGCCAGCAGCCAAGGAGGGCGCGGCCTTAGCACAGATACGCAGTATTTT	CASSQGGRGLSTDTQYF
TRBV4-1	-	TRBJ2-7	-	TGCGCCAGCAGCCAAGCCCTCGGGCGGGGATTATACGAGCAGTACTTC	CASSQALGRGLYEQYF
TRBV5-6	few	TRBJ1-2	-	TGTGCCAGCAGCTTGGGCACGTCTAACTATGGCTACACCTTC	CASSLGTSNYGYTF
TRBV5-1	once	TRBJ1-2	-	TGCGCCAGCAGCTCGGACATCGTCGGGGGCTACACCTTC	CASSSDIVGGYTF
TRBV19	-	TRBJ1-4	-	TGTGCCAGTACCTCAGGGGAATCAACTAATGAAAAACTGTTTTTT	CASTSGESTNEKLFF
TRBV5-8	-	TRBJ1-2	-	TGTGCCAGCAGCCATGAAAGGCATAACTATGGCTACACCTTC	CASSHERHNYGYTF
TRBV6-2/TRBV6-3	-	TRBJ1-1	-	TGTGCCAGCAGTTGGGGACACATGAACACTGAAGCTTTCTTT	CASSWGHMNTEAFF
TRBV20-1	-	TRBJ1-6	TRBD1	TGCAGTGCTAGTGCCGGGACAGGGTATAATTCACCCCTCCACTTT	CSASAGTGYNSPLHF
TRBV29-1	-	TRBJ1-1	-	TGCAGCGGTGACAGAATAAACACTGAAGCTTTCTTT	CSGDRINTEAFF
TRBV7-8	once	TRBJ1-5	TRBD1	TGTGCCAGCAGTGGAACAGGGGGAGCGTATAGCAATCAGCCCCAGCATTTT	CASSGTGGAYSNQPQHF
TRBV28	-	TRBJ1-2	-	TGTGCCAGCAATCAAGGGTACGATGGCTACACCTTC	CASNQGYDGYTF
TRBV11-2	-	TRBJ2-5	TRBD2	TGTGCCAGCAGCTTAGGACTAGCGGGGACCCAGTACTTC	CASSLGLAGTQYF
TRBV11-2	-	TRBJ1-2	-	TGTGCCAGCAGCCCGGCGGGCGCCAGCAGTCCCTATGGCTACACCTTC	CASSPAGASSPYGYTF
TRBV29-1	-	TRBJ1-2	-	TGCAGCGTCGGCCCGGAAGGCGGCGGCTACACCTTC	CSVGPEGGGYTF
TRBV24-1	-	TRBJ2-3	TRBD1	TGTGCCACCAGTGACCCAACTCGGACAGGGGGCCTCGTTACGCAGTATTTT	CATSDPTRTGGLVTQYF
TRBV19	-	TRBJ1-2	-	TGTGCCAGTAGTATTTCGAGAGAGTATGGCTACACCTTC	CASSISREYGYTF
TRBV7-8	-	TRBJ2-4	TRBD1	TGTGCCAGCAGCAGCCGGGACAGGGGGTCCCTAGCCAAAAACATTCAGTACTTC	CASSSRDRGSLAKNIQYF
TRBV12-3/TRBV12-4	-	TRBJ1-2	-	TGTGCCAGCAGTTTCGGGGAAGTCGTTGGCTACACCTTC	CASSFGEVVGYTF
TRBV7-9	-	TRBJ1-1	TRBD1	TGTGCCAGCAGCCGTACAGGGGCCACTGAAGCTTTCTTT	CASSRTGATEAFF
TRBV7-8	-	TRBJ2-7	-	TGTGCCAGCAGCTTGGGGCCGCTCGGCGAGCAGTACTTC	CASSLGPLGEQYF
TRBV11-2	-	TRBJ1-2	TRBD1	TGTGCCAGCAGCTTCGTCACCGGACAGGGGGGAACTGCTAACTATGGCTACACCTTC	CASSFVTGQGGTANYGYTF
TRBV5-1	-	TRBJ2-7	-	TGCGCCAGCAGCCCTTCTGGCCTGATTGAGCAGTACTTC	CASSPSGLIEQYF
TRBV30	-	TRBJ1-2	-	TGTGCCTGGAGTCCCCGGGAGGTCTGGGCGCTCTACGGCTACACCTTC	CAWSPREVWALYGYTF
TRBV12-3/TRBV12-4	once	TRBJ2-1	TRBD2	TGTGCCACCGGGGGGAGGTACAATGAGCAGTTCTTC	CATGGRYNEQFF
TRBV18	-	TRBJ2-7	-	TGTGCCAGCTCACCGTCCGGGAGAACAGCCGAGCAGTACTTC	CASSPSGRTAEQYF
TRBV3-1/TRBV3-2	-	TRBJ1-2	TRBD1	TGTGCCAGCAGCCAAGGACAGGGCTATGGCTACACCTTC	CASSQGQGYGYTF
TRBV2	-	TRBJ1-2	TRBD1	TGTGCCAGCATGGGGCAGGGGGGAGGCGTATTCGACTATGGCTACACCTTC	CASMGQGGGVFDYGYTF
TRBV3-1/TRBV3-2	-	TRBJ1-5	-	TGTGCCAGCAGCCAGAACAGCCTTGGGCCCCAGCATTTT	CASSQNSLGPQHF
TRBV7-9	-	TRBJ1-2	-	TGTGCCAGCAGCTTACTTGTGGGAACCCGGTCGTGGGGCTACACCTTC	CASSLLVGTRSWGYTF
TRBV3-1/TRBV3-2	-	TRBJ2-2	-	TGTGCCAGCAGCCAAGGGCTGGGGGACACCGGGGAGCTGTTTTTT	CASSQGLGDTGELFF
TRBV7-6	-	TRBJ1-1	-	TGTGCCAGCTCAGACAGGTACACTGAAGCTTTCTTT	CASSDRYTEAFF
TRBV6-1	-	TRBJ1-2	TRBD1	TGTGCCAGCAGTAATACAGGGGCTAACTATGGCTACACCTTC	CASSNTGANYGYTF
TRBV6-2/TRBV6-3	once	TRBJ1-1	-	TGTGCCAGCAGTTTAGAGGCGGGGACTGAAGCTTTCTTT	CASSLEAGTEAFF
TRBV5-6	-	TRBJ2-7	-	TGTGCCAGCAGCGCAACCGTTACCTACGAGCAGTACTTC	CASSATVTYEQYF
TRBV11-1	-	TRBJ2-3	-	TGTGCCAGCAGCTTATCGGGACGGACTATGGATACGCAGTATTTT	CASSLSGRTMDTQYF
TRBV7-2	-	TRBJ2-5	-	TGTGCCAGCAGCTTAGAGTTTTCCCAAGAGACCCAGTACTTC	CASSLEFSQETQYF
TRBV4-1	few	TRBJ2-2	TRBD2	TGCGCCAGCAGCCAAGATGTGACTAGCGGTAACACCGGGGAGCTGTTTTTT	CASSQDVTSGNTGELFF
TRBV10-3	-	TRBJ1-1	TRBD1	TGTGCCATCAGGCCTCGAGGGACAGGGGACACTGAAGCTTTCTTT	CAIRPRGTGDTEAFF
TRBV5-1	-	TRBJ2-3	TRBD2	TGCGCCAGCAGCCCGGGACTAGCGGGGAGCACAGATACGCAGTATTTT	CASSPGLAGSTDTQYF
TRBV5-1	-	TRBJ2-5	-	TGCGCCAGCAGCTTGGGCAGGGTCCAAGAGACCCAGTACTTC	CASSLGRVQETQYF
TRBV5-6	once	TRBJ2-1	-	TGTGCCAGCAGCTTGGGGAGACTAGACTACAATGAGCAGTTCTTC	CASSLGRLDYNEQFF